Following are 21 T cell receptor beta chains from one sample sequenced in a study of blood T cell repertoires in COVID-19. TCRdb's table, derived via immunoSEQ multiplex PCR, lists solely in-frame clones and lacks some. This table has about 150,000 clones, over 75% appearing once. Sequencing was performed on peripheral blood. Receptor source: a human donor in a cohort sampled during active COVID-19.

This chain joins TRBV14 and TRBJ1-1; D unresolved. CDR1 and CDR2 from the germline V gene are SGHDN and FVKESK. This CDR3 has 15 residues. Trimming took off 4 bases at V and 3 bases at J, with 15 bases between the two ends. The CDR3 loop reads CASSPSFRGDTEAFF. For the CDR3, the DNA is TGTGCCAGCAGCCCGTCGTTTCGCGGGGACACTGAAGCTTTCTTT.

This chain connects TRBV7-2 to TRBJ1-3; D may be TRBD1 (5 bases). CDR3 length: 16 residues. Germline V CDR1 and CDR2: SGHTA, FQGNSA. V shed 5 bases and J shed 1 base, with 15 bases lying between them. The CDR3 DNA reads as TGTGCCAGCAGCCGCGCGGGGACGTCATCTGGAAACACCATATATTTT. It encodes CASSRAGTSSGNTIYF.

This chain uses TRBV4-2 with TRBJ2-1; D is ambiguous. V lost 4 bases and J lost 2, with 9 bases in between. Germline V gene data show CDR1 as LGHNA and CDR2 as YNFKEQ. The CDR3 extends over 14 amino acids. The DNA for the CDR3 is TGTGCCAGCAGCCTGCGGTGGACCTACAATGAGCAGTTCTTC. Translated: CASSLRWTYNEQFF.

The CDR3 region has the DNA TGTGCCAGTAGTATCTGGACAGGGAGGAGCACTGAAGCTTTCTTT. Protein sequence: CASSIWTGRSTEAFF. The chain carries TRBV19 and TRBJ1-1, with TRBD1 matching 8 bases. Germline CDR1 reads LNHDA; CDR2 reads SQIVND (reference sequence). The length of the CDR3 is 15 residues. V shed 3 bases and J 4 bases; nucleotides not matched to a gene: 7. Supplemented by reference TRBV19 and TRBJ1-1, the full variable domain reads DGGITQSPKYLFRKEGQNVTLSCEQNLNHDAMYWYRQDPGQGLRLIYYSQIVNDFQKGDIAEGYSVSREKKESFPLTVTSAQKNPTAFYLCASSIWTGRSTEAFFGQGTRLTVV.

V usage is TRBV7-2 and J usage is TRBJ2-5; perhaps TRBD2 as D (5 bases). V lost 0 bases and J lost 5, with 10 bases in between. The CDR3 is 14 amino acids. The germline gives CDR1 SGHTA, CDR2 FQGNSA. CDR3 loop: CASSLARGFETQYF. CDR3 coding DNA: TGTGCCAGCAGCTTAGCAAGAGGGTTTGAGACCCAGTACTTC.

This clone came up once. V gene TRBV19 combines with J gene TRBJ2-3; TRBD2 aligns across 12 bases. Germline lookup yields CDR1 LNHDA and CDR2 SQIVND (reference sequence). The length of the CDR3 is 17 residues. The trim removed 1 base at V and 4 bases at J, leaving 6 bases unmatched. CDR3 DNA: TGTGCCAGTAGTATAGTGTCTACTAGCGGGGGGCCAGATACGCAGTATTTT. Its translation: CASSIVSTSGGPDTQYF. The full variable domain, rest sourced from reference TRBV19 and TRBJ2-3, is DGGITQSPKYLFRKEGQNVTLSCEQNLNHDAMYWYRQDPGQGLRLIYYSQIVNDFQKGDIAEGYSVSREKKESFPLTVTSAQKNPTAFYLCASSIVSTSGGPDTQYFGPGTRLTVL.

The CDR3 sequence: CASSHRDRATDTQYF. DNA for the CDR3: TGTGCCAGCAGTCATCGGGACAGGGCGACAGATACGCAGTATTTT. This chain links TRBV6-2 or TRBV6-3 with TRBJ2-3, with TRBD1 matching over 9 bases. The CDR3 runs 15 residues. CDR1 is MNHEY, CDR2 SVGEGT, per germline. The junction had 6 bases not matched to a gene; V was cut back by 5 bases and J by 3 bases.

The DNA of the CDR3 is TGCGCCAGCAGCTCGACAGGGGGCGGGTACAATGAGCAGTTCTTC. This gives the protein CASSSTGGGYNEQFF. The rearrangement uses TRBV5-1 and TRBJ2-1, with 10 bases aligning to TRBD1. The CDR3 totals 15 residues. Germline V gives CDR1 SGHRS, CDR2 YFSETQ. V trimming: 3 bases; J trimming: 4 bases; junction bases outside the gene matches: 4.

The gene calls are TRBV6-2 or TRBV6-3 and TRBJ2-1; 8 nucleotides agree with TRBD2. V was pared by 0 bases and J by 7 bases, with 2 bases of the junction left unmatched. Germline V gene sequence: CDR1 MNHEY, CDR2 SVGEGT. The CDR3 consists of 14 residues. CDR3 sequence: CASSYSGGGNEQFF. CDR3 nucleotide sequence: TGTGCCAGCAGTTACTCGGGCGGGGGGAATGAGCAGTTCTTC.

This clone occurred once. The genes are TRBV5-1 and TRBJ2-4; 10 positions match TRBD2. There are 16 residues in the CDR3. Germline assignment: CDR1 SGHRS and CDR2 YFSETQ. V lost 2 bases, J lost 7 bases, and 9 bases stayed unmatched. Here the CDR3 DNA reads TGCGCCAGCAGCTTTAGCCTAGCGGGAGCGGAGAACATTCAGTACTTC. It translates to CASSFSLAGAENIQYF.

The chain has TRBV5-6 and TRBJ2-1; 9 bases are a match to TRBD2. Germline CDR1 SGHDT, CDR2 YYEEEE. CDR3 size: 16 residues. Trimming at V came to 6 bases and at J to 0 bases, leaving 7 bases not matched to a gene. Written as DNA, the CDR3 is TGTGCCAGCATCTGGCGGCGGGGGGGCTCCTACAATGAGCAGTTCTTC. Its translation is CASIWRRGGSYNEQFF. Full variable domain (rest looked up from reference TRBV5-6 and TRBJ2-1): DAGVTQSPTHLIKTRGQQVTLRCSPKSGHDTVSWYQQALGQGPQFIFQYYEEEERQRGNFPDRFSGHQFPNYSSELNVNALLLGDSALYLCASIWRRGGSYNEQFFGPGTRLTVL.

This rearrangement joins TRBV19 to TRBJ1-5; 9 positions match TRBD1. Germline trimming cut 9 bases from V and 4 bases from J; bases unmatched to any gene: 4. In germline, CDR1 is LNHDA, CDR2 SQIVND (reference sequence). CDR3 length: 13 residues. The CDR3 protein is CASSGTGNQPQHF. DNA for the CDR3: TGTGCCAGCTCCGGGACAGGGAATCAGCCCCAGCATTTT.

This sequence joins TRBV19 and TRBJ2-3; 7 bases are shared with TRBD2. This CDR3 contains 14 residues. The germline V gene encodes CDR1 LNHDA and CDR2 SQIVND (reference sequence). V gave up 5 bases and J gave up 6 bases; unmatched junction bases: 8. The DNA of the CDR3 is TGTGCCAGTAGTTCCCCCGAGGGAGGGGATACGCAGTATTTT. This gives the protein CASSSPEGGDTQYF.

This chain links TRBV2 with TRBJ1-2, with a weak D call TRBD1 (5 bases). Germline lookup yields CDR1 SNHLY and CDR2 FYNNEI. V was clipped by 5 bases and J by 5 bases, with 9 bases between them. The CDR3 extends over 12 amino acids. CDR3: CASSPTGYGYTF. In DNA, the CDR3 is TGTGCCAGCAGTCCTACAGGTTATGGCTACACCTTC.

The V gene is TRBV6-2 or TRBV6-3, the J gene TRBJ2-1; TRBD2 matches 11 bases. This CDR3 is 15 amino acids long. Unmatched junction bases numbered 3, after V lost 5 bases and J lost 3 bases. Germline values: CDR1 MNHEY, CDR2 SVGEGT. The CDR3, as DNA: TGTGCCAGCAGTCGACTAGCGGGGATCTACAATGAGCAGTTCTTC. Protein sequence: CASSRLAGIYNEQFF.

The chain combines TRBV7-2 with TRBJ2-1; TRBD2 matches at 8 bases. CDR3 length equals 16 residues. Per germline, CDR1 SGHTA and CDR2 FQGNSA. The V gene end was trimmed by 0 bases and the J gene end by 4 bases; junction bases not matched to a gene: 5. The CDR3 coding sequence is TGTGCCAGCAGCTTAGCCGGGACTAGACTATACAATGAGCAGTTCTTC. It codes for CASSLAGTRLYNEQFF.

Here the CDR3 DNA reads TGTGCCAGCAAAGACACAGGGGGGTCGGACACCGGGGAGCTGTTTTTT. Protein: CASKDTGGSDTGELFF. V usage is TRBV5-6 and J usage is TRBJ2-2; 8 bases match TRBD1. With 6 bases clipped from V and 3 bases from J, the junction kept 10 bases outside the gene matches. The CDR3 runs 16 residues. Germline V gene lookup returns CDR1 SGHDT and CDR2 YYEEEE.

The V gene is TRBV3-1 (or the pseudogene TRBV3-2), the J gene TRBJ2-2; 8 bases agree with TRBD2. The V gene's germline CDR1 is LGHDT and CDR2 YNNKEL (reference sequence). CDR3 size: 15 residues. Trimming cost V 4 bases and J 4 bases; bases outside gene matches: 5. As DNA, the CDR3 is TGTGCCAGCAGCCTTGGACTAGCCTCCACCGGGGAGCTGTTTTTT. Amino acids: CASSLGLASTGELFF.

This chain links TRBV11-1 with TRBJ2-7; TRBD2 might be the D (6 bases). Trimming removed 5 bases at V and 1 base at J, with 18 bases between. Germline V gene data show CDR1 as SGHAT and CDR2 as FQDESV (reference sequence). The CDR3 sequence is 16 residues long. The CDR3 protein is CASSPRPGRFSYEQYV. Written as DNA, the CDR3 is TGTGCCAGCAGCCCCCGGCCAGGGAGGTTTTCCTACGAGCAGTACGTC.

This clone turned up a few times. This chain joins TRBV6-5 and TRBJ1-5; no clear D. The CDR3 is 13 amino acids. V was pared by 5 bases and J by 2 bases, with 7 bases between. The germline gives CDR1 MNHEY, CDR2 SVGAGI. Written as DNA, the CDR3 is TGTGCCAGCAGTCCCCAGGGCAATCAGCCCCAGCATTTT. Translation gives CASSPQGNQPQHF.

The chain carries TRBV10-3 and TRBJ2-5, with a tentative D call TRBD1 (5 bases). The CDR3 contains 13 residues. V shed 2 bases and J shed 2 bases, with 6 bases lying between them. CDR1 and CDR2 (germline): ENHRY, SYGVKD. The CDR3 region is CAISERQQETQYF. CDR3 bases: TGTGCCATCAGTGAGAGACAGCAAGAGACCCAGTACTTC.